The next 5 T cell receptor beta chains were all read from a single sample in a study of cytomegalovirus exposure and HLA in healthy donors. This PCR relied on a set of 60 Vbeta primers and 13 Jbeta primers. Using immunoSEQ multiplex PCR, the repertoire was profiled, and TCRdb retains in-frame clones only, with some absent. Of 200,000 to 250,000 clones listed, 77% are singletons. The source material was PBMCs. All receptors come from a woman aged 55-70 years in good health and CMV-seropositive.

V usage is TRBV7-9 and J usage is TRBJ1-2; 9 bases fit TRBD1. CDR1 SEHNR and CDR2 FQNEAQ come from the germline V gene (reference sequence). V shed 1 base, J shed 3 bases, and the junction held 3 bases outside the gene matches. The CDR3 has 15 residues. The DNA for the CDR3 is TGTGCCAGCAGCTTAGGGACAGGGGTTGACTATGGCTACACCTTC. Translated: CASSLGTGVDYGYTF.

The rearrangement joins TRBV4-3 to TRBJ2-3, with 12 nucleotides matching TRBD2. Losses at the gene ends were 1 base for V and 2 bases for J; bases not matched to a gene: 10. CDR3 length: 19 residues. Germline CDR1 LGHNA, CDR2 YSLEER. CDR3 in DNA: TGCGCCAGCAGCCAAGGGACTAGCGGGGCCTTTTTTAACACAGATACGCAGTATTTT. This gives the protein CASSQGTSGAFFNTDTQYF.

This clone was found once. J is TRBJ2-5 and V is TRBV19; a possible D gene is TRBD2 (6 bases). The germline V and J ends were trimmed by 3 bases and 2 bases, with 13 bases remaining between them. This CDR3 is 15 amino acids long. CDR1 and CDR2 (germline): LNHDA, SQIVND (reference sequence). CDR3 sequence reads: CASSISRRVQETQYF. As DNA, the CDR3 is TGTGCCAGTAGTATTAGCAGGAGGGTTCAAGAGACCCAGTACTTC.

The genes are TRBV5-5 and TRBJ2-3; D remains unclear. Germline V gene lookup returns CDR1 SGHKS and CDR2 YYEKEE (reference sequence). Trimming took 7 bases from V and 1 from J, leaving 16 bases between them. The CDR3 extends over 15 amino acids. This CDR3 reads CASGEVLTRTDTQYF. CDR3 DNA: TGTGCCAGCGGAGAGGTCTTGACGCGCACAGATACGCAGTATTTT.

The chain has TRBV7-2 and TRBJ1-4; maybe TRBD1 (6 bases). CDR3 length equals 14 residues. Per the germline V gene, CDR1 is SGHTA and CDR2 is FQGNSA. Trimming took off 5 bases at V and 3 bases at J, with 10 bases between the two ends. Here the CDR3 DNA reads TGTGCCAGCAGCCAGGGGTGGGCTAATGAAAAACTGTTTTTT. This translates into CASSQGWANEKLFF.